A single sample gave rise to the 3 T cell receptor beta chains below, sequenced in a study of CD4 T cells in relation to SARS-CoV-2 and coronaviruses. Before the COVID-19 pandemic, during about 2010-2018, CD4+ T cells were taken from unexposed donors. Sequencing was performed with immunoSEQ multiplex PCR; in TCRdb, only in-frame clones are kept and a portion is missing. This table holds 68,000 or so clones, approximately 95% found once. Specimen: naive CD4+ T cells from PBMCs. As for subset: naive CD4+ T cells isolated by negative enrichment. These receptors originate from a human donor in good health.

This chain connects TRBV9 to TRBJ1-3; D not certain. This CDR3 spans 16 amino acids. Trimming left V 4 bases short and J 4 bases short, with 18 bases between. Germline CDR1 reads SGDLS; CDR2 reads YYNGEE. The CDR3 region is CASSRQTTNSGNTIYF. In DNA, the CDR3 is TGTGCCAGCAGCAGGCAGACCACAAACTCAGGAAACACCATATATTTT.

In this sample, this clone turned up a few times. V is TRBV5-1 and J is TRBJ2-1; 8 bases fit TRBD1. CDR3 size: 16 residues. Germline loops: CDR1 SGHRS, CDR2 YFSETQ. V was pared by 4 bases and J by 0 bases, with 6 bases of the junction left unmatched. The CDR3 sequence: CASSEGQVSSYNEQFF. The CDR3 region has the DNA TGCGCCAGCAGCGAGGGACAGGTCAGCTCCTACAATGAGCAGTTCTTC.

This rearrangement joins TRBV2 to TRBJ1-5, with 7 bases that match TRBD1. CDR1 is SNHLY and CDR2 is FYNNEI in the germline V gene. V lost 6 bases and J lost 5; bases outside the gene matches: 10. CDR3 length: 15 amino acids. Here the CDR3 reads CASRRGGTEHQPQHF. The CDR3 bases are TGTGCCAGCAGGAGAGGCGGGACAGAGCATCAGCCCCAGCATTTT.